The 9 T cell receptor beta chains in this list originate from one sample, sequenced in a study. TCRdb redid the calling of the 5' RACE reads with MiXCR, one entry per CDR3 protein. The profile shows some 62,000 distinct CDR3 sequences, 25% to 30% of them singletons. Sequencing used tumor-infiltrating naive CD4+ T cells sorted from the breast tumor. Subset described: naive CD4+ T cells, CD4+CD45RA+CD25-. These receptors were collected from a female donor with breast cancer.

At least ten counts were recorded for this clonotype. The CDR3 here is CASSYDPNTEAFF. CDR3 sequence (DNA): TGCGCCAGCAGCTATGACCCCAACACTGAAGCTTTCTTT. V usage is TRBV5-1 and J usage is TRBJ1-1; D is ambiguous. In germline, CDR1 is SGHRS, CDR2 YFSETQ. Trimming removed 3 bases from V and 2 bases from J, with 8 bases in between. The length of the CDR3 is 13 residues.

CDR3 residues: CASSSKTGRETQYF. The CDR3 coding sequence is TGTGCCAGCAGCTCCAAGACAGGGAGGGAGACCCAGTACTTC. The V and J genes are TRBV7-2 and TRBJ2-5; perhaps TRBD1 as D (7 bases). V was cut by 4 bases and J by 5 bases, with 14 bases left in between. CDR3 size: 14 residues. CDR1 SGHTA and CDR2 FQGNSA come from the germline V gene.

Note on this clonotype: The junction departs from the called germline gene at one end, perhaps through a read error. The chain combines TRBV30 with TRBJ2-4; weak D call: TRBD1 (5 bases). CDR3 length: 11 residues. The germline gives CDR1 GTSNPN, CDR2 SVGIG (reference sequence). CDR3: CAWTGKNTQYF. The CDR3 coding sequence is TGTGCCTGGACAGGGAAAAACACTCAGTACTTC.

This chain links TRBV6-2 or TRBV6-3 with TRBJ2-2, with 7 bases fitting TRBD2. V shed 9 bases and J 0 bases; nucleotides not matched to a gene: 7. This CDR3 is built from 15 residues. Germline CDR1 reads MNHEY; CDR2 reads SVGEGT. The CDR3 DNA reads as TGTGCCAGTTCTAGCGGCCGGACGAACACCGGGGAGCTGTTTTTT. Its translation: CASSSGRTNTGELFF.

This clonotype was found once. The rearrangement links TRBV6-2 or TRBV6-3 to TRBJ2-3; 7 nucleotides line up with TRBD2. This CDR3 is 16 amino acids long. V lost 8 bases and J lost 0; bases outside the gene matches: 11. Germline-derived CDR1 and CDR2 are MNHEY and SVGEGT. CDR3 loop: CASGKGAGPSTDTQYF. The CDR3 nucleotides are TGTGCCAGCGGGAAAGGAGCGGGACCTAGCACAGATACGCAGTATTTT.

This clonotype was recorded a few times. The chain recombines TRBV7-3 with TRBJ2-3; D uncertain. This CDR3 is built from 12 residues. Germline-derived CDR1 and CDR2 are SGHTA and FQGTGA. The V gene lost 4 bases and the J gene lost 6 bases, with 8 bases spanning the gap. For the CDR3, the DNA is TGTGCCAGCAGCTCTATCGGGGATACGCAGTATTTT. Its translation: CASSSIGDTQYF.

There are a few counts of this clonotype. The chain couples TRBV5-5 to TRBJ2-7; perhaps TRBD2 as D (5 bases). Deletions cut 7 bases from V and 0 bases from J, with 17 bases between. Germline-derived CDR1 and CDR2 are SGHKS and YYEKEE (reference sequence). This CDR3 region has 15 residues. In DNA form, the CDR3 reads TGTGCCAGCCGGGTAGGAAGGCTAGCCTCCTACGAGCAGTACTTC. It specifies CASRVGRLASYEQYF.

Many counts were recorded for this clonotype. V usage is TRBV6-1 and J usage is TRBJ1-5; D might be TRBD1 (6 bases). The V and J ends lost 1 base and 7 bases respectively, with 11 bases between them. The CDR3 is made up of 14 amino acids. In germline, CDR1 is MNHNS, CDR2 SASEGT. CDR3 coding DNA: TGTGCCAGCAGTGAAGGGACAGTCCTACAGCCCCAGCATTTT. The encoded protein is CASSEGTVLQPQHF.

The genes are TRBV4-2 and TRBJ2-1, with D possibly being TRBD2 (6 bases). Germline values: CDR1 LGHNA, CDR2 YNFKEQ. CDR3 length: 16 amino acids. The V gene lost 1 base and the J gene lost 1 base, with 11 bases spanning the gap. The CDR3 protein is CASSQGPSVSYNEQFF. In DNA form, the CDR3 reads TGTGCCAGCAGCCAAGGGCCTAGCGTATCCTACAATGAGCAGTTCTTC.